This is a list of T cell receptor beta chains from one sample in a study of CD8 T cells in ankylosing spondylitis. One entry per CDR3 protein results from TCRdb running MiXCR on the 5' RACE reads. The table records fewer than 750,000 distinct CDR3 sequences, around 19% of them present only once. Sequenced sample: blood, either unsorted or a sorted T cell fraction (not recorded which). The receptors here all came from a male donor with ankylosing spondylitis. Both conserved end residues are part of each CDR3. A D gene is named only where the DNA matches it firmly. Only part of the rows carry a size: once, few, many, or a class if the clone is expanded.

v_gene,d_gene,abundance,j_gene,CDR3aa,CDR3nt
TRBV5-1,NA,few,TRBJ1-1,CASSFFLAQEAFF,TGCGCCAGCAGCTTCTTTCTGGCGCAGGAAGCTTTCTTT
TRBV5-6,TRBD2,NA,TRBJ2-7,CASSLISGGSYEQYF,TGTGCCAGCAGCTTGATTAGCGGGGGTTCCTACGAGCAGTACTTC
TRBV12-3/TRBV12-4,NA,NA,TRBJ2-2,CASSFDLPNGELFF,TGTGCCAGCAGTTTCGACCTCCCGAACGGGGAGCTGTTTTTT
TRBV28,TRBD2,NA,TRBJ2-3,CASMGGRAKDTQYF,TGTGCCAGCATGGGCGGGAGGGCCAAGGATACGCAGTATTTT
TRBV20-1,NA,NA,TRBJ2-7,CSARGGADPRDEQYF,TGCAGTGCTAGAGGGGGAGCAGACCCTCGGGACGAGCAGTACTTC
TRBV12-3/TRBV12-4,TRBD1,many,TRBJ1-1,CASAPKAGGTEAFF,TGTGCCAGTGCCCCAAAGGCAGGGGGGACTGAAGCTTTCTTT
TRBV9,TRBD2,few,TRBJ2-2,CASSSHGAGGPNTGELFF,TGTGCCAGCAGCTCCCACGGAGCGGGAGGCCCAAACACCGGGGAGCTGTTTTTT
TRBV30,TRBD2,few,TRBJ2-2,CAWSVGGGLSGELFF,TGTGCCTGGAGTGTCGGCGGGGGATTGAGCGGGGAGCTGTTTTTT
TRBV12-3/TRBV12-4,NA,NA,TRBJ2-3,CASRLEGTDTQYF,TGTGCCAGCAGACTGGAGGGCACAGATACGCAGTATTTT
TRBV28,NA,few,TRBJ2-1,CASRTRPTRLSEEQFF,TGTGCCAGCAGAACCCGACCCACTCGACTAAGTGAGGAGCAGTTCTTC
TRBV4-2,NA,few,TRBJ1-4,CASSRQDNEKLFF,TGTGCCAGCAGCCGCCAGGACAATGAAAAACTGTTTTTT
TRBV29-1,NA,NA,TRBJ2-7,CSVDWGTETYEQYF,TGCAGCGTTGATTGGGGGACCGAGACCTACGAGCAGTACTTC
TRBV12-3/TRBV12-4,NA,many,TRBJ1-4,CASSFSEKLFF,TGTGCCAGCAGTTTTAGTGAAAAACTGTTTTTT
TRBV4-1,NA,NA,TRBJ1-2,CASSQDLPRGYGYTF,TGCGCCAGCAGCCAAGATTTGCCCCGCGGCTATGGCTACACCTTC
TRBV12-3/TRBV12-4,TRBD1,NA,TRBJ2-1,CASSLALAATGSSYNEQFF,TGTGCCAGCAGTTTAGCGCTAGCTGCGACAGGGAGCTCCTACAATGAGCAGTTCTTC